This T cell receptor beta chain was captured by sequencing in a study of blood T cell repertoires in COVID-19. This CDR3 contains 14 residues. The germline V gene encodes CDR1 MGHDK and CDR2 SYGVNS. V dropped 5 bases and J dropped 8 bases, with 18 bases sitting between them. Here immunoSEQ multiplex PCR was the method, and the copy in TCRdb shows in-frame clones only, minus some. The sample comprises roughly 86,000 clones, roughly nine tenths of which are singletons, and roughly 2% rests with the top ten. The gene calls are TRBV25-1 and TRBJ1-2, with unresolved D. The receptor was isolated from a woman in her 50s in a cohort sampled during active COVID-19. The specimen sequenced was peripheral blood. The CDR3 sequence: CASSPPERVGGYTF. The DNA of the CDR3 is TGTGCCAGCAGTCCACCTGAGAGGGTCGGGGGCTACACCTTC.